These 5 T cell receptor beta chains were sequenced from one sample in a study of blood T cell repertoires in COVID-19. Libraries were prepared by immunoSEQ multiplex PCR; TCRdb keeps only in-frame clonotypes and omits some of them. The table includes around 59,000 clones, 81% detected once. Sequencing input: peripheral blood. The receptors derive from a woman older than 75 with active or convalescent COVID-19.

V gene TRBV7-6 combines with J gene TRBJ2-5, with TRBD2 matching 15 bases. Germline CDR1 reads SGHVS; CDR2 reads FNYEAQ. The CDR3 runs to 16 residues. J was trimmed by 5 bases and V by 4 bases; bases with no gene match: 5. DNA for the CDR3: TGTGCCAGCAGCTCCGGACTAGCGGGGGGGAGGGAGACCCAGTACTTC. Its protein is CASSSGLAGGRETQYF.

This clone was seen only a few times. CDR3 bases: TGTGCCAGCAGGGGGACAGGGGGCGACTATGGCTACACCTTC. Amino acids: CASRGTGGDYGYTF. The rearrangement uses TRBV2 and TRBJ1-2; 12 bases align to TRBD1. V was clipped by 6 bases and J by 3 bases; unmatched bases: 2. Per the germline V gene, CDR1 is SNHLY and CDR2 is FYNNEI. CDR3 size: 14 residues.

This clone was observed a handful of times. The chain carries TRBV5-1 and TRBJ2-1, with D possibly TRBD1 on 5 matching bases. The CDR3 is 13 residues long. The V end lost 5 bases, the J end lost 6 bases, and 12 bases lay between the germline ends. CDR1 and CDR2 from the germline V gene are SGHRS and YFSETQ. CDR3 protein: CASSLAGFNEQFF. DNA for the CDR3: TGCGCCAGCAGTTTAGCAGGGTTCAATGAGCAGTTCTTC.

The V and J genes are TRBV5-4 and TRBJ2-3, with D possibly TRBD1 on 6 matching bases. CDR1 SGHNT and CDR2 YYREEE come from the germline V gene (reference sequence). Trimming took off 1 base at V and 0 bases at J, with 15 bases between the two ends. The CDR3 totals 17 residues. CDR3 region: CASSLSGQPPSTDTQYF. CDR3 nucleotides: TGTGCCAGCAGCTTGTCCGGACAGCCACCTAGCACAGATACGCAGTATTTT.

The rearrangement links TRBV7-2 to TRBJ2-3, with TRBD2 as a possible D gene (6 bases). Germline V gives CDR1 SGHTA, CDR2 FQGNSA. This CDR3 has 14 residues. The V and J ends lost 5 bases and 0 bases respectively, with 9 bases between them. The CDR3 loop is CASSPGTSTDTQYF. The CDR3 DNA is TGTGCCAGCAGCCCCGGGACTAGCACAGATACGCAGTATTTT.